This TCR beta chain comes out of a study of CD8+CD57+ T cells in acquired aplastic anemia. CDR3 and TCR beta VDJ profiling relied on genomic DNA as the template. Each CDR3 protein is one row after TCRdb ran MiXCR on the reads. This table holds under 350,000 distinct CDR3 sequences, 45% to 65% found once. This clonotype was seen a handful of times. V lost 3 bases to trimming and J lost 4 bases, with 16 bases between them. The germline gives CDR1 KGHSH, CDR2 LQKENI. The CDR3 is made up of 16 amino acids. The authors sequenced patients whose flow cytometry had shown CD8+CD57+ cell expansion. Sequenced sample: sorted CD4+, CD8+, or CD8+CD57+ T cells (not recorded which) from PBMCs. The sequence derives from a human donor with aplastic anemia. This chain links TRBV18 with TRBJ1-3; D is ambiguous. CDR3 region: CASSPPNTQEGNTIYF. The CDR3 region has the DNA TGTGCCAGCTCACCCCCTAACACTCAGGAAGGAAACACCATATATTTT.